This T cell receptor (beta chain) is from a study of CD8+CD57+ T cells in acquired aplastic anemia. It was patients with CD8+CD57+ cell expansion by flow cytometry who were chosen for sequencing. Blood was sampled before the patients had received any therapy. Template material for TCR beta VDJ and CDR3 profiling consisted of genomic DNA. From the reads, TCRdb called clonotypes with MiXCR, one entry per CDR3 protein. This sample has about 180,000 distinct CDR3 sequences, with over 40% found just once. The receptor was derived from a human donor with aplastic anemia. Sequenced input: sorted CD4+, CD8+, or CD8+CD57+ T cells (not recorded which) from PBMCs.

This chain's CDR3 is CAISERASGNSPSYEQYF. CDR3 bases: TGTGCCATCAGTGAGAGGGCTAGCGGGAATAGTCCCTCCTACGAGCAGTACTTC. V is TRBV10-3 and J is TRBJ2-7; 9 bases map to TRBD2. J gave up 0 bases and V 2 bases, and 11 bases lay outside the gene matches. The CDR3 length is 18 residues. The germline gives CDR1 ENHRY, CDR2 SYGVKD.